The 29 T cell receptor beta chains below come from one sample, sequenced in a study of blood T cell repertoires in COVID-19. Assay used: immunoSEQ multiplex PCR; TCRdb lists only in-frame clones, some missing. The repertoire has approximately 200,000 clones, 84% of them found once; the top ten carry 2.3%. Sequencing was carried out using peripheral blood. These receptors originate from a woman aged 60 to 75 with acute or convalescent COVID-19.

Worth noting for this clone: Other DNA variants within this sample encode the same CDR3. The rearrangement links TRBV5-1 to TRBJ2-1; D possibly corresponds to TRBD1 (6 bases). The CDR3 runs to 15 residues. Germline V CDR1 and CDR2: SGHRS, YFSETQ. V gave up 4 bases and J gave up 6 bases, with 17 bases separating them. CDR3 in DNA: TGCGCCAGCAGCGGTCGGGCAGGGGCTGGCAATGAGCAGTTCTTC. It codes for CASSGRAGAGNEQFF.

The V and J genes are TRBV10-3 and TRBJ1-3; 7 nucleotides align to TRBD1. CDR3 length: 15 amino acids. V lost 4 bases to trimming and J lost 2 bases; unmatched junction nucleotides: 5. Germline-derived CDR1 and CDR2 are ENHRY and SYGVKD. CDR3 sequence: CAISGTGRTGNTIYF. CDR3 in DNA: TGTGCCATCAGTGGGACAGGTAGAACTGGAAACACCATATATTTT.

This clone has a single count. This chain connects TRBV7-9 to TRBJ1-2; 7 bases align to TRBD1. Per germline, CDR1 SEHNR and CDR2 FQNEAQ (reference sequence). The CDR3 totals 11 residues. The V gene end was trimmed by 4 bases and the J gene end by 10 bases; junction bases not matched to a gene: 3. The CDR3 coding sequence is TGTGCCAGCAGCTCTACAGGGGACTACACCTTC. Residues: CASSSTGDYTF.

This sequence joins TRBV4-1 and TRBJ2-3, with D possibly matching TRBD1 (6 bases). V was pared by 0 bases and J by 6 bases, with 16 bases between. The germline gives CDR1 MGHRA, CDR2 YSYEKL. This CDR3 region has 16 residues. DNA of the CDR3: TGCGCCAGCAGCCAAGACCCTGGACAGTGGGGGGATACGCAGTATTTT. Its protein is CASSQDPGQWGDTQYF.

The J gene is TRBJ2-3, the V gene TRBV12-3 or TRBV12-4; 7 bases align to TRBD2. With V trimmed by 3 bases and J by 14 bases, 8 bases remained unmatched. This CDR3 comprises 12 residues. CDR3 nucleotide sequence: TGTGCCAGCAGTTTGGAGACTAGCTTTAGGTATTTT. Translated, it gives CASSLETSFRYF.

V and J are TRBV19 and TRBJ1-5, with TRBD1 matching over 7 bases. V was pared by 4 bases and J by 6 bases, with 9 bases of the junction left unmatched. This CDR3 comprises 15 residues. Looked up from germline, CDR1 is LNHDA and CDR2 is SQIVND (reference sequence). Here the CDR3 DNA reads TGTGCCAGTAGTAGAGGGGGCGGTTTGGGTCAGCCCCAGCATTTT. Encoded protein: CASSRGGGLGQPQHF.

CDR3 protein: CASQGVAGSSYNEQFF. CDR3 in DNA: TGCGCCAGCCAGGGGGTAGCGGGGAGCTCCTACAATGAGCAGTTCTTC. The chain couples TRBV5-1 to TRBJ2-1; TRBD2 is a possible D gene (8 bases). This CDR3 has 16 residues. CDR1 and CDR2 (germline): SGHRS, YFSETQ. Trimming left V 7 bases short and J 0 bases short, with 17 bases between.

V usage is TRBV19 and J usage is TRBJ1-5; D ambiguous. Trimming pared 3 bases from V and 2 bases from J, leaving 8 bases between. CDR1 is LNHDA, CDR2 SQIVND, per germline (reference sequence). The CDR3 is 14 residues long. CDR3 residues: CASSMVQGNQPQHF. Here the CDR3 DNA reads TGTGCCAGTAGTATGGTCCAGGGCAATCAGCCCCAGCATTTT.

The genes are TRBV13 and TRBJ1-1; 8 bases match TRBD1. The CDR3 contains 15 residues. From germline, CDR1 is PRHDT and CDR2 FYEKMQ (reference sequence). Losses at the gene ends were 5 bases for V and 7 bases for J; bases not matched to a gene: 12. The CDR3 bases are TGTGCCAGCAGCACTCGGGACAGGAAATCCAGTGAAGCTTTCTTT. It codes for CASSTRDRKSSEAFF. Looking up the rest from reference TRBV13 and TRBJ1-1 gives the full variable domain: AAGVIQSPRHLIKEKRETATLKCYPIPRHDTVYWYQQGPGQDPQFLISFYEKMQSDKGSIPDRFSAQQFSDYHSELNMSSLELGDSALYFCASSTRDRKSSEAFFGQGTRLTVV.

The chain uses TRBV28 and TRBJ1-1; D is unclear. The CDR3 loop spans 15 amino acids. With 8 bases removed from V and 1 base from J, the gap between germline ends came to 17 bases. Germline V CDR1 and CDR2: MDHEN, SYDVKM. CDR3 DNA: TGTGCCAGCGGCAGCTTCTGGTCGGGGAACACTGAAGCTTTCTTT. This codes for CASGSFWSGNTEAFF.

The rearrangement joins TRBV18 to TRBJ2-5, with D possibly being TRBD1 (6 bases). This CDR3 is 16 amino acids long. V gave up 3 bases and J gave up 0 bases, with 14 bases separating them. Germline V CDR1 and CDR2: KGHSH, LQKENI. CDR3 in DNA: TGTGCCAGCTCACCTCGGATGGGGGCCCACCAAGAGACCCAGTACTTC. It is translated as CASSPRMGAHQETQYF.

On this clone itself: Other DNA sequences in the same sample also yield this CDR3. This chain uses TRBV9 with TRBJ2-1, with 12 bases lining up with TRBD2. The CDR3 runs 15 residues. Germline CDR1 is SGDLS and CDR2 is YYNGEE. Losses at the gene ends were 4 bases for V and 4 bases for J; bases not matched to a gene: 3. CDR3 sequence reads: CASSLAGGPYNEQFF. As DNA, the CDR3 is TGTGCCAGCAGCCTAGCGGGGGGGCCTTACAATGAGCAGTTCTTC.

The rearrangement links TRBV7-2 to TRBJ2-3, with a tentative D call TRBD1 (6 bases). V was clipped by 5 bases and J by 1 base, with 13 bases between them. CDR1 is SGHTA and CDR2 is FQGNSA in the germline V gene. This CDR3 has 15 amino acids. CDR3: CASSLRGGGTDTQYF. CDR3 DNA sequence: TGTGCCAGCAGCCTCAGGGGCGGAGGCACAGATACGCAGTATTTT.

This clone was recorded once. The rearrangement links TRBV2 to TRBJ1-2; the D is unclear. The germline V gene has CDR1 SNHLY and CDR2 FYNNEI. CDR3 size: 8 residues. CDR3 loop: CGGGGYTF. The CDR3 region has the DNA TGTGGAGGCGGTGGCTACACCTTC.

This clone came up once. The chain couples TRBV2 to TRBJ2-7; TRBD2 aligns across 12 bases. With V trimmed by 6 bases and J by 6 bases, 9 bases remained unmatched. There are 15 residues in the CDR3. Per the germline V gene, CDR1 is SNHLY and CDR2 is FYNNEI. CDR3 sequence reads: CASRRASGGASEQYF. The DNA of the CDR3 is TGTGCCAGCAGGAGGGCTAGCGGGGGGGCGAGCGAGCAGTACTTC.

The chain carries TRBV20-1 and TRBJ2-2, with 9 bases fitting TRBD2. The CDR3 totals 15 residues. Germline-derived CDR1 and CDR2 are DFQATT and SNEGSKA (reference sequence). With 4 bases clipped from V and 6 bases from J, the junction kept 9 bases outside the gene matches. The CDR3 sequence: CSANDAGGYSGELFF. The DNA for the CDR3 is TGCAGTGCTAATGATGCGGGGGGGTATTCCGGGGAGCTGTTTTTT.

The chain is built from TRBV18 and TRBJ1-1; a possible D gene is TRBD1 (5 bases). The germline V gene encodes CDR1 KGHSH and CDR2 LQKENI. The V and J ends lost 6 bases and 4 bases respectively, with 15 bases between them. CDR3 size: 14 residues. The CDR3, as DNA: TGTGCCAGCTCGCGAGCAGGGCTGGGCACTGAAGCTTTCTTT. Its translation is CASSRAGLGTEAFF.

The CDR3 protein is CASSATYNQPQHF. For the CDR3, the DNA is TGTGCCAGCAGTGCAACTTACAATCAGCCCCAGCATTTT. The chain employs TRBV6-6 and TRBJ1-5; D call uncertain. The CDR3 is made up of 13 amino acids. Germline V gene sequence: CDR1 MNHNY, CDR2 SVGAGI (reference sequence). V gave up 5 bases and J gave up 3 bases, with 8 bases separating them.

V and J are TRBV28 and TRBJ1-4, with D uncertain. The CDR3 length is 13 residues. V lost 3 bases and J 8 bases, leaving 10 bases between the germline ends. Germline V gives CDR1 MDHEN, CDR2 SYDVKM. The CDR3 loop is CASSFGRVEKLFF. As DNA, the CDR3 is TGTGCCAGCAGTTTTGGTCGGGTAGAAAAACTGTTTTTT.

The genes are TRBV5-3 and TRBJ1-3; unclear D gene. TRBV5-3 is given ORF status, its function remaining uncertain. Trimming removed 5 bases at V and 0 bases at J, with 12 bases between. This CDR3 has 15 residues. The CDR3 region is CARRAEFHSGNTIYF. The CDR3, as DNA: TGTGCCAGAAGGGCCGAATTCCACTCTGGAAACACCATATATTTT.

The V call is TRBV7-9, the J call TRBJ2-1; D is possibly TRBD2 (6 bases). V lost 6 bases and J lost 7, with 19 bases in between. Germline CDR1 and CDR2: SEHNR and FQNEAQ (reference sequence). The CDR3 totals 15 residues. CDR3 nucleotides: TGTGCCAGCAGTCGGAACTCCGGGACTCAAAATGAGCAGTTCTTC. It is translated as CASSRNSGTQNEQFF.

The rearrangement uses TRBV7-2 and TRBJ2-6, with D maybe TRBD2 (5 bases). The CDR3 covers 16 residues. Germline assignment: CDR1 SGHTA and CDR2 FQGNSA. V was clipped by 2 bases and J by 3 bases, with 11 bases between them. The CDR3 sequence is CASSLPGVSGANVLTF. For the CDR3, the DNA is TGTGCCAGCAGCTTACCCGGGGTTAGTGGGGCCAACGTCCTGACTTTC.

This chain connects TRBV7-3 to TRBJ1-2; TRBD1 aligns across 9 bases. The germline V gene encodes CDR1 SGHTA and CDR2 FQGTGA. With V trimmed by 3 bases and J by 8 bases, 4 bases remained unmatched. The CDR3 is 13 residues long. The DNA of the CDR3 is TGTGCCAGCAGCTTGAGACAGGGGGGCGGCTACACCTTC. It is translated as CASSLRQGGGYTF.

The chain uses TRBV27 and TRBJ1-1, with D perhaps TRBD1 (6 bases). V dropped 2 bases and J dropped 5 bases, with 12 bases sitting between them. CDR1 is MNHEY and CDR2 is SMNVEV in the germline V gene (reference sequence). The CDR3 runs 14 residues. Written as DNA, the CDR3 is TGTGCCAGCAGTTTAACAGGGTGGATGACTGAAGCTTTCTTT. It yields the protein CASSLTGWMTEAFF.

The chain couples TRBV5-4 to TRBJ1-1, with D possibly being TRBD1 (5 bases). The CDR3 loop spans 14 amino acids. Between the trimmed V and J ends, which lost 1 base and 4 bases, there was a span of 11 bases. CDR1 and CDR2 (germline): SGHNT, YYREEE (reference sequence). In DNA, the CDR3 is TGTGCCAGCAGCTTGATGCAGGGAGGCACTGAAGCTTTCTTT. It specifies CASSLMQGGTEAFF.

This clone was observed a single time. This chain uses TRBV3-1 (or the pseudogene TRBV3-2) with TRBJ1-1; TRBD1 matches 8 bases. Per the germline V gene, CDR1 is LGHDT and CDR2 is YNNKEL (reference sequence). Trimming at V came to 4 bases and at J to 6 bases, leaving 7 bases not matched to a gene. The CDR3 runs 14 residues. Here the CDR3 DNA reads TGTGCCAGCAGCCTGGGACAGGTTATTCCTGAAGCTTTCTTT. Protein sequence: CASSLGQVIPEAFF.

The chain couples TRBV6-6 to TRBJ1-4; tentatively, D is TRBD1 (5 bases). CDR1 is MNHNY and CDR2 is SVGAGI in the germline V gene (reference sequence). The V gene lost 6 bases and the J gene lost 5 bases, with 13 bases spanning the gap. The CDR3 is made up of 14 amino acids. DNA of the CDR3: TGTGCCAGCAGCTTTTCAGGGCCCAATGAAAAACTGTTTTTT. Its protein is CASSFSGPNEKLFF.

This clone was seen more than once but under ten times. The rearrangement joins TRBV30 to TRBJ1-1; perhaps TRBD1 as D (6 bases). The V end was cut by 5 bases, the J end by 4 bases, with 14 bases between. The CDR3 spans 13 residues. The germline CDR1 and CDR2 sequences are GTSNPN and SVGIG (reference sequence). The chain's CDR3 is CAWAAGASTEAFF. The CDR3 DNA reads TGTGCCTGGGCAGCAGGGGCGAGCACTGAAGCTTTCTTT.

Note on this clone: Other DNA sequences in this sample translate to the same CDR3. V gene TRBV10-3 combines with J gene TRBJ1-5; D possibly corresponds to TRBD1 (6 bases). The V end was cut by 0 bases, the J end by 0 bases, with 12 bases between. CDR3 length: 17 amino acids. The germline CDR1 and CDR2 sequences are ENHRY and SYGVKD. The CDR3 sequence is CAISESMGGGSNQPQHF. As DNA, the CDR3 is TGTGCCATCAGTGAGTCGATGGGAGGGGGTAGCAATCAGCCCCAGCATTTT.